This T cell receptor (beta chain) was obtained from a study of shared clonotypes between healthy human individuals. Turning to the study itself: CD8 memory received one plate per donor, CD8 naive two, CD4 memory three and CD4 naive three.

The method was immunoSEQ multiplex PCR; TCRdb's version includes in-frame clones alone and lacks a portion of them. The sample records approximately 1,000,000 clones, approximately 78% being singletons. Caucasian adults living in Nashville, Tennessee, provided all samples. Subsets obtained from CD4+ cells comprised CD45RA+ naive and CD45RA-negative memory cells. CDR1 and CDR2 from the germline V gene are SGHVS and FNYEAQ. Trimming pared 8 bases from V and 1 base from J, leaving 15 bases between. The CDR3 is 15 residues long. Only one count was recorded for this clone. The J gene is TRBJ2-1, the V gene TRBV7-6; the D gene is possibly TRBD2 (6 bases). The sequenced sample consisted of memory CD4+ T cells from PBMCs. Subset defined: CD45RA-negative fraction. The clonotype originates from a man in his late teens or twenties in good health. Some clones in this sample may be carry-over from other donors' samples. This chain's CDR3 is CASLAVGGSYNEQFF. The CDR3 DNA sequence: TGTGCCAGCCTCGCCGTCGGGGGATCCTACAATGAGCAGTTCTTC.